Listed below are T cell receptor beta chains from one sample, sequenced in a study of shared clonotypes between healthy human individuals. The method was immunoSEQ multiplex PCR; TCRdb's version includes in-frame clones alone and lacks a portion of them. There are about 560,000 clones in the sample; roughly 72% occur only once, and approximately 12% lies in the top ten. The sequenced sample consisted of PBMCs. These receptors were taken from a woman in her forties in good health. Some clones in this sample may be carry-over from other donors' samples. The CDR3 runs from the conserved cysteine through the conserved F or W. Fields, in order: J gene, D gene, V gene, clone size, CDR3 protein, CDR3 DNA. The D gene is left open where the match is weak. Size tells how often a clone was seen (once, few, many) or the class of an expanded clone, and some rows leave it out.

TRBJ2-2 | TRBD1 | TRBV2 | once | CASSVRQGVSGELFF | TGTGCCAGCAGTGTAAGACAGGGGGTTTCCGGGGAGCTGTTTTTT
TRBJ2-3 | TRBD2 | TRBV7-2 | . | CASGLAGGIDTQYF | TGTGCCAGCGGACTAGCGGGAGGAATAGATACGCAGTATTTT
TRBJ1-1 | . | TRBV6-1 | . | CASIGPEAFF | TGTGCCAGCATAGGTCCTGAAGCTTTCTTT
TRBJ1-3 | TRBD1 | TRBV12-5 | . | CASGSMTGGSGNTIYF | TGTGCTAGTGGTTCCATGACAGGGGGCTCCGGAAACACCATATATTTT
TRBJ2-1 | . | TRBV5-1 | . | CASSLGAGSSYNEQFF | TGCGCCAGCAGCTTGGGGGCCGGGAGCTCCTACAATGAGCAGTTCTTC
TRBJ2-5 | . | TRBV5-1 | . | CASSSRQNQETQYF | TGCGCCAGCAGCTCACGACAAAACCAAGAGACCCAGTACTTC
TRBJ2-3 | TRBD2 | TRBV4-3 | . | CASSQEDSGNTDTQYF | TGCGCCAGCAGCCAAGAAGATAGCGGGAACACAGATACGCAGTATTTT
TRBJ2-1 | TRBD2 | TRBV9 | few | CASSATSGSRNEQFF | TGTGCCAGCAGCGCCACTAGCGGGAGTCGCAATGAGCAGTTCTTC
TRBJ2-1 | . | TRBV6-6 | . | CASSYSKGNEQFF | TGTGCCAGCAGTTACTCGAAGGGGAATGAGCAGTTCTTC
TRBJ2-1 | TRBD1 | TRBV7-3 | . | CASSVTQGASYNEQFF | TGTGCCAGCAGCGTTACACAGGGGGCGTCCTACAATGAGCAGTTCTTC
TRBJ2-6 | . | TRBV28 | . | CASSLGGTKSSGANVLTF | TGTGCCAGCAGTTTAGGGGGGACCAAATCCTCTGGGGCCAACGTCCTGACTTTC
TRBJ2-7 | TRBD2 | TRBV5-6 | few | CASSLRLAGDGGEQYF | TGTGCCAGCAGCTTGCGACTAGCGGGAGATGGAGGCGAGCAGTACTTC
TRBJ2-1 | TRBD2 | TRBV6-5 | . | CASSYEAGLADNEQFF | TGTGCCAGCAGTTACGAGGCGGGACTAGCGGACAATGAGCAGTTCTTC
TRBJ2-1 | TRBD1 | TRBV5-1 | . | CASSFGQGWDEQFF | TGCGCCAGCAGCTTCGGACAGGGGTGGGATGAGCAGTTCTTC
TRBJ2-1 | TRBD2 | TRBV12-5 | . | CASGLRLAGFNEQFF | TGTGCTAGTGGTTTGCGACTAGCGGGTTTCAATGAGCAGTTCTTC
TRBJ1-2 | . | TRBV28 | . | CASYGGRDGYTF | TGTGCCAGCTACGGAGGGAGGGATGGCTACACCTTC
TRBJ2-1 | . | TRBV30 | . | CAWSSGSSDNEQFF | TGTGCCTGGAGTTCCGGGTCTAGCGACAATGAGCAGTTCTTC
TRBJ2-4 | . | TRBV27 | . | CASSLSGLAKNIQYF | TGTGCCAGCAGTTTAAGCGGTCTAGCCAAAAACATTCAGTACTTC
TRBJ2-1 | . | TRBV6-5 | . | CASRDFSTYNEQFF | TGTGCCAGCAGAGACTTTTCCACTTACAATGAGCAGTTCTTC
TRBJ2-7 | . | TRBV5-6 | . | CASSHQGYEQYF | TGTGCCAGCAGCCACCAGGGGTACGAGCAGTACTTC
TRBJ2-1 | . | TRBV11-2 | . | CASSLDGTNEQFF | TGTGCCAGCAGCTTAGATGGTACAAATGAGCAGTTCTTC
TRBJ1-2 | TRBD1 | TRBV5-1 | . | CASSLTGTGTGYTF | TGCGCCAGCAGCTTGACCGGGACAGGGACTGGCTACACCTTC
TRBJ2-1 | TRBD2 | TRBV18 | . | CAVGGTAGEIWNEQFF | TGTGCCGTCGGGGGAACGGCGGGAGAAATCTGGAATGAGCAGTTCTTC
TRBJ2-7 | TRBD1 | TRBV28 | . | CASSFRPGGSYEQYF | TGTGCCAGCAGTTTCAGGCCAGGGGGTTCCTACGAGCAGTACTTC